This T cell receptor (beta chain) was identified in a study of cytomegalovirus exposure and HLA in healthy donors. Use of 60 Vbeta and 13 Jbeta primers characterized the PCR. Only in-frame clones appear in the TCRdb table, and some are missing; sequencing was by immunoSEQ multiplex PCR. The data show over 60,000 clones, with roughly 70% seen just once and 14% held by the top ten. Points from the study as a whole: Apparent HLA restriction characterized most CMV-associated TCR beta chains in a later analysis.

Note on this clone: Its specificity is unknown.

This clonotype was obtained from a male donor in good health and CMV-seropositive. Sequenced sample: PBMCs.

For the CDR3, the DNA is TGTGCCAGCAGCTCGACGGGACAGTACTATGGCTACACCTTC. Translated: CASSSTGQYYGYTF. The V gene is TRBV7-9, the J gene TRBJ1-2; the match to TRBD1 covers 7 bases. This CDR3 has 14 amino acids. V shed 4 bases, J shed 3 bases, and the junction held 5 bases outside the gene matches. CDR1 is SEHNR and CDR2 is FQNEAQ in the germline V gene (reference sequence).